This T cell receptor (beta chain) stems from a study of T cell repertoires in cytomegalovirus infection. This clonotype was seen a handful of times. Its matching antigen is unknown. MiXCR, applied by TCRdb to the reads, yields one record per CDR3 protein. This repertoire shows 550,000 to 700,000 distinct CDR3 sequences, over 35% found once; its top ten account for around 50%. CDR1 and CDR2 (germline): SEHNR, FQNEAQ (reference sequence). This CDR3 contains 14 residues. V was pared by 5 bases and J by 7 bases, with 14 bases between. The TCR comes from a human donor in good health (CMV status not recorded). Some clones in this sample may be carry-over from other donors' samples. Here the sequenced sample was cultured PBMCs, taken from culture after CMV antigen stimulation. This rearrangement joins TRBV7-9 to TRBJ1-4; TRBD1 is a possible D gene (5 bases). CDR3 in amino acids: CASSSGGFSEKLFF. The CDR3 nucleotides are TGTGCCAGCAGCAGTGGGGGATTTAGTGAAAAACTGTTTTTT. Full variable domain (missing parts from reference TRBV7-9 and TRBJ1-4): DTGVSQNPRHKITKRGQNVTFRCDPISEHNRLYWYRQTLGQGPEFLTYFQNEAQLEKSRLLSDRFSAERPKGSFSTLEIQRTEQGDSAMYLCASSSGGFSEKLFFGSGTQLSVL.